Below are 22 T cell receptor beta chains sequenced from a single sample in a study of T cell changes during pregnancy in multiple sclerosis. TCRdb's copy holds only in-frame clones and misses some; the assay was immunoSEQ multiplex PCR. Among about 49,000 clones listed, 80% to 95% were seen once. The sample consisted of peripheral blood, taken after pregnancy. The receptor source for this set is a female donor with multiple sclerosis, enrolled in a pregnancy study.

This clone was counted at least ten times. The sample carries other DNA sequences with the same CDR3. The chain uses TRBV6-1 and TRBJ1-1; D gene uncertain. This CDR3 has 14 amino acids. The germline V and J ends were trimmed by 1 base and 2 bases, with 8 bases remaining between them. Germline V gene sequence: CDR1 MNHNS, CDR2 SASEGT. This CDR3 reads CASSEVPVNTEAFF. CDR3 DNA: TGTGCCAGCAGTGAAGTTCCCGTTAACACTGAAGCTTTCTTT.

The CDR3 DNA follows: TGTGCCAGCAGCTTGTCTTACGGGAACAGGGGGCGTTCACCCCTCCACTTT. Protein product: CASSLSYGNRGRSPLHF. The chain joins TRBV5-6 to TRBJ1-6; 9 bases match TRBD1. J lost 9 bases, V lost 1 base, and 11 bases had no gene match. There are 17 residues in the CDR3. Per germline, CDR1 SGHDT and CDR2 YYEEEE.

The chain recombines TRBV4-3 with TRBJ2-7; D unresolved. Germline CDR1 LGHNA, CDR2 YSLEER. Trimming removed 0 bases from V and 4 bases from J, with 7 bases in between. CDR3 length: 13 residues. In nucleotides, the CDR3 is TGCGCCAGCAGCCAAGAGGAAGCGTACGAGCAGTACTTC. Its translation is CASSQEEAYEQYF.

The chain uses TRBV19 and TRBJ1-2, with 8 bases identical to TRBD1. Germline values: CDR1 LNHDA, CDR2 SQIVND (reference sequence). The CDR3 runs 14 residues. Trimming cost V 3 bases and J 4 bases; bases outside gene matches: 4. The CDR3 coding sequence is TGTGCCAGTAGTATCACAGGGGGTATCTATGGCTACACCTTC. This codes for CASSITGGIYGYTF.

CDR3 in DNA: TGTGCCACCAGCAGCAACAGGGTTATCAATCAGCCCCAGCATTTT. Translated, it gives CATSSNRVINQPQHF. The V and J genes are TRBV15 and TRBJ1-5, with D possibly matching TRBD1 (6 bases). Per germline, CDR1 LNHNV and CDR2 YYDKDF (reference sequence). V dropped 3 bases and J dropped 3 bases, with 12 bases sitting between them. This CDR3 comprises 15 residues.

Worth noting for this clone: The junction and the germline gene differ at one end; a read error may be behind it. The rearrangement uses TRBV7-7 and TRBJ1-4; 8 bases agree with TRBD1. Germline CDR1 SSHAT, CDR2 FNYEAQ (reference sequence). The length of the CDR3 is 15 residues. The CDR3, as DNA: TGTGCTAGCAGCCCAGGGGGCAGTCGCGGTGAAAAACTGTTTTTT. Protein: CASSPGGSRGEKLFF.

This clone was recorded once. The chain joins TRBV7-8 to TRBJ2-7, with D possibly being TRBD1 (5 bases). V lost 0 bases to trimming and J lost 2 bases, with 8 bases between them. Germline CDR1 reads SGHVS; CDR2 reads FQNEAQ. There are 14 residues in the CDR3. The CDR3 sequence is CASSLARQPYEQYF. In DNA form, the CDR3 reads TGTGCCAGCAGCTTAGCGAGACAGCCCTACGAGCAGTACTTC.

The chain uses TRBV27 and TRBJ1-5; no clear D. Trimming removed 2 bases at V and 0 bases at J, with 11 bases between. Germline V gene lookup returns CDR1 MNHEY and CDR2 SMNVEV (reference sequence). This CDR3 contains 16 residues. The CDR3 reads CASSLRGIYSNQPQHF. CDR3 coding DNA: TGTGCCAGCAGTTTACGGGGAATATATAGCAATCAGCCCCAGCATTTT.

The CDR3 reads CASGLEEGVFRYGYTF. The CDR3 DNA follows: TGTGCTAGTGGTTTGGAAGAGGGGGTGTTTCGCTATGGCTACACCTTC. The V and J genes are TRBV12-5 and TRBJ1-2, with D perhaps TRBD1 (6 bases). V gave up 1 base and J gave up 4 bases, with 16 bases separating them. Germline CDR1 LGHNT, CDR2 FRNRAP. The CDR3 is made up of 16 amino acids.

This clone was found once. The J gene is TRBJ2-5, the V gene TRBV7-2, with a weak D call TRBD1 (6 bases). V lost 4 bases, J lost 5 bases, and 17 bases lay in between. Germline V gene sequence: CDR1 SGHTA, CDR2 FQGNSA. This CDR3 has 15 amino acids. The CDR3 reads CASSSKTGGVETQYF. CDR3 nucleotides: TGTGCCAGCAGCTCCAAGACAGGTGGCGTGGAGACCCAGTACTTC.

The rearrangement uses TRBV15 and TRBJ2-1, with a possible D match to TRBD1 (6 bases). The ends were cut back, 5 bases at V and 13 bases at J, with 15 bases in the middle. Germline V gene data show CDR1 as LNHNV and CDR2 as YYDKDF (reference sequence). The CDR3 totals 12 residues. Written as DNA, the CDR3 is TGTGCCACCAGCGCCCGGACAGAGTATCAGTTCTTC. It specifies CATSARTEYQFF.

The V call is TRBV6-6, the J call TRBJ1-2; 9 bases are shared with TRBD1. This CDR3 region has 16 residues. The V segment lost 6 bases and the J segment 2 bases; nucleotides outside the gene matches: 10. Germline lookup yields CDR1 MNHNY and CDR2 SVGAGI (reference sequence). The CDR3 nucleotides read TGTGCCAGCAGAGGGGCGGACAGGGGAGAAAACTATGGCTACACCTTC. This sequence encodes CASRGADRGENYGYTF.

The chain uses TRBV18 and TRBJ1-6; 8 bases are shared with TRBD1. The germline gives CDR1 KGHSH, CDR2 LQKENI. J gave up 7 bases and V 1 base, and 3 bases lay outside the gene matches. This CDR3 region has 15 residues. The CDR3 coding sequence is TGTGCCAGCTCACCACTACAGGGGGAAAATTCACCCCTCCACTTT. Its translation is CASSPLQGENSPLHF.

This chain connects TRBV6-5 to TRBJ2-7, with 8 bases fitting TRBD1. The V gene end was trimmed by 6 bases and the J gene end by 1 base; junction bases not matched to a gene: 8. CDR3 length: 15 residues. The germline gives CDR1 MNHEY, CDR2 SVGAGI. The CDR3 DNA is TGTGCCAGCAGAGGACAGGGCCTTCCATCCTACGAGCAGTACTTC. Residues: CASRGQGLPSYEQYF.

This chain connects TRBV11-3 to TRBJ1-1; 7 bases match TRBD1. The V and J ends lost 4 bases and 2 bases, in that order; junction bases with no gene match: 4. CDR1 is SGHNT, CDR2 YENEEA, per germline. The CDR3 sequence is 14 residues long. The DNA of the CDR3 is TGTGCCAGCAGCTGGTCAGGGGGAAACACTGAAGCTTTCTTT. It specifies CASSWSGGNTEAFF.

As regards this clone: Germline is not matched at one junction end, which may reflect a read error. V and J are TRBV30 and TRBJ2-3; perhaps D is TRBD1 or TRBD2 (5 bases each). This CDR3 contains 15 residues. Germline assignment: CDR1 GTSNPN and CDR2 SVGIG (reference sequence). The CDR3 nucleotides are TGTGCCAGGAGAGGGGCAGGATCCTACACAGATACGCAGTATTTT. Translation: CARRGAGSYTDTQYF.

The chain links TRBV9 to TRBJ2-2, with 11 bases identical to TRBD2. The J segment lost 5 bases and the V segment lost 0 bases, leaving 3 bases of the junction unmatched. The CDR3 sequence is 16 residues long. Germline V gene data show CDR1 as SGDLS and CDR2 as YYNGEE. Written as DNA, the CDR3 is TGTGCCAGCAGCGTAGGTTCTAGCGGGGGGACCGGGGAGCTGTTTTTT. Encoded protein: CASSVGSSGGTGELFF.

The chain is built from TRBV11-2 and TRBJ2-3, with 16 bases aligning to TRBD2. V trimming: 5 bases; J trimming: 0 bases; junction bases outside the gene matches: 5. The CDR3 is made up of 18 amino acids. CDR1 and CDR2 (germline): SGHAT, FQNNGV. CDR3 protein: CASSGTSGGAVSTDTQYF. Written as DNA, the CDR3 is TGTGCCAGCAGCGGGACTAGCGGGGGGGCTGTTAGCACAGATACGCAGTATTTT.

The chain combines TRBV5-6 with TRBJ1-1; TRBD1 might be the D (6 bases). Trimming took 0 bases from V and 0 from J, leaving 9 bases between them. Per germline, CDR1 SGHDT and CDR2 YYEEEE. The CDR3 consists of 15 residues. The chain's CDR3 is CASSLVTGVNTEAFF. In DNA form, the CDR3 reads TGTGCCAGCAGCTTGGTGACAGGCGTGAACACTGAAGCTTTCTTT.

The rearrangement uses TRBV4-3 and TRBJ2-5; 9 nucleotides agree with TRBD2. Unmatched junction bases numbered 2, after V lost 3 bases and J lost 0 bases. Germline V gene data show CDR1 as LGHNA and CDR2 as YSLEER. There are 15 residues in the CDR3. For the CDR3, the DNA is TGCGCCAGCAGCCAGGGCGGGGGGGACCAAGAGACCCAGTACTTC. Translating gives CASSQGGGDQETQYF.

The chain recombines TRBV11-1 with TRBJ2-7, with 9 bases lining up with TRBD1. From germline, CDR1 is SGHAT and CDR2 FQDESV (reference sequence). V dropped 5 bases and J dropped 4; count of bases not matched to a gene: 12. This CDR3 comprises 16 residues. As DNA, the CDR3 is TGTGCCAGCAGCCAGACGGGACAGGGAGGCGGTTACGAGCAGTACTTC. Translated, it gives CASSQTGQGGGYEQYF.

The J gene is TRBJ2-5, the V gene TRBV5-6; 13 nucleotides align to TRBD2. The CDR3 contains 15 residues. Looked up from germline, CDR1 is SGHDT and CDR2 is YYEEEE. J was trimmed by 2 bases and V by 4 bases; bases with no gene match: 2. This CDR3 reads CASSRTSGGQETQYF. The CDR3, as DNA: TGTGCCAGCAGCAGGACTAGCGGGGGTCAAGAGACCCAGTACTTC.